The entry below describes one T cell receptor beta chain. Its antigen remains unidentified. This sample is part of a study of Ad26.COV2.S vaccination and SARS-CoV-2 variants. On the study more broadly: Ad26.COV2.S shots went into the muscle once or twice, 56 days apart. Study results and caveats: The TCR-based breadth and depth measures might underestimate overall T cell responses. Vaccine and placebo groups showed comparable non-spike TCR breadth.

Treatment reported: some 19 received Ad26.COV2.S at low or high dose, single or two shots; 5 received placebo; per-sample allocation not given. The samples were gathered on day 63 after the first injection of vaccine or placebo. Wuhan-strain SARS-CoV-2 spike was expressed by the Ad26 vector that made up the vaccine. Germline lookup yields CDR1 SEHNR and CDR2 FQNEAQ (reference sequence). The CDR3 is made up of 16 amino acids. V was shortened by 1 base and J by 10 bases, with 20 bases between the two germline ends. Clones were read by immunoSEQ multiplex PCR, and TCRdb kept only the in-frame ones, dropping some. The profile shows 350,000 to 400,000 clones, approximately 86% of them singletons.

The source of this sequence is a person aged 18-65 years who received the Ad26.COV2.S COVID-19 vaccine or a placebo. The sample consisted of peripheral blood, taken in a trial of Ad26.COV2.S vaccine versus placebo. The J gene is TRBJ2-4, the V gene TRBV7-9; D is undetermined. The CDR3 sequence is CASSLVVWAEYEIQYF. In DNA, the CDR3 is TGTGCCAGCAGCTTAGTAGTCTGGGCAGAGTACGAAATTCAGTACTTC.